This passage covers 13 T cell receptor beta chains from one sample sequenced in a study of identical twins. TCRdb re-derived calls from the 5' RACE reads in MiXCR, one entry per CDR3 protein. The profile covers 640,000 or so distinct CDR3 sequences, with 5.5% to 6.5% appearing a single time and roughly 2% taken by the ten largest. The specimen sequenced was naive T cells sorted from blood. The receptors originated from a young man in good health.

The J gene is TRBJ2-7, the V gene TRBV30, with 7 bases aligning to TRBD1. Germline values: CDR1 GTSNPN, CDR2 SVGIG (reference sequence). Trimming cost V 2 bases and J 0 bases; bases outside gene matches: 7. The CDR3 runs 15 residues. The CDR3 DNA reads TGTGCCTGGAGTCGGGGCAGGGGGAACTCCTACGAGCAGTACGTC. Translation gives CAWSRGRGNSYEQYV.

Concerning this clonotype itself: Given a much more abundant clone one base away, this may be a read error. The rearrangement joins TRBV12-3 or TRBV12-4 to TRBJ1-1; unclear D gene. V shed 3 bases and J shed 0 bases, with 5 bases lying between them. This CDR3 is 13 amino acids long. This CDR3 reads CASSFWVNTEAFF. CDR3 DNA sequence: TGTGCCAGCAGTTTCTGGGTGAACACTGAAGCTTTCTTT.

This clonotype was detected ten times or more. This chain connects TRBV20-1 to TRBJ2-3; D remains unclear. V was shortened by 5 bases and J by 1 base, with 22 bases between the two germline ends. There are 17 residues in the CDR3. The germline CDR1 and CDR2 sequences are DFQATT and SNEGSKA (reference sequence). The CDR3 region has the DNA TGCAGTGCTTACCTTAATAATGCTGACAAACGCACAGATACGCAGTATTTT. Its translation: CSAYLNNADKRTDTQYF.

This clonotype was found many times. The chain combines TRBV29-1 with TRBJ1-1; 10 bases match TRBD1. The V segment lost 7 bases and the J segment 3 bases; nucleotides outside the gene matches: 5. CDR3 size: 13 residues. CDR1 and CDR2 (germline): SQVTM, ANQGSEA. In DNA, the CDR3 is TGCAGCGGGAAGGGGACAGGGGACACTGAAGCTTTCTTT. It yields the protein CSGKGTGDTEAFF. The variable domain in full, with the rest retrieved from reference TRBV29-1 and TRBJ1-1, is SAVISQKPSRDICQRGTSLTIQCQVDSQVTMMFWYRQQPGQSLTLIATANQGSEATYESGFVIDKFPISRPNLTFSTLTVSNMSPEDSSIYLCSGKGTGDTEAFFGQGTRLTVV.

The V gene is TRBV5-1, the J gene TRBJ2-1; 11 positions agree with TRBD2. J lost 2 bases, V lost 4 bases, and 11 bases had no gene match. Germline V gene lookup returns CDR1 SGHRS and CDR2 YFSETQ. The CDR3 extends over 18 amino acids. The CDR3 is CASSRGLAGGLTYNEQFF. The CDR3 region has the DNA TGCGCCAGCAGCCGGGGTCTAGCGGGAGGCCTTACCTACAATGAGCAGTTCTTC.

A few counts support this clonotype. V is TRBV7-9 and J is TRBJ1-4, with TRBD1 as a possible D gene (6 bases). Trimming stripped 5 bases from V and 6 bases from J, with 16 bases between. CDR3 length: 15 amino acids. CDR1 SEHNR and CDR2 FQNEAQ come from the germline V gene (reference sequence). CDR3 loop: CASSNYRDGHEKLFF. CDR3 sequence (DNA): TGTGCCAGCAGCAATTACAGGGATGGGCATGAAAAACTGTTTTTT.

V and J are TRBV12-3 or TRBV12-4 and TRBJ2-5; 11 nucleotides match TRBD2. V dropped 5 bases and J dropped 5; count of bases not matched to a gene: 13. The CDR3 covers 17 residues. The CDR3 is CASSPGLAEFVAETQYF. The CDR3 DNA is TGTGCCAGCAGTCCGGGACTAGCGGAATTTGTGGCGGAGACCCAGTACTTC.

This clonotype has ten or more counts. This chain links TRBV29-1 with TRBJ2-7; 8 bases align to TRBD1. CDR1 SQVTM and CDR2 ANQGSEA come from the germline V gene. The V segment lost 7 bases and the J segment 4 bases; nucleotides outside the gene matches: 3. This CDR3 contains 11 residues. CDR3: CSGRDRYEQYF. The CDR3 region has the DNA TGCAGCGGGAGGGACAGGTACGAGCAGTACTTC.

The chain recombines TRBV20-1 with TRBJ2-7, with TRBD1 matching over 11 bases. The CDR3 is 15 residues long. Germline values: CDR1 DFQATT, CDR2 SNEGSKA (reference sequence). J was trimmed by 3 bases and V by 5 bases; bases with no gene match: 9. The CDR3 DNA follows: TGCAGTGCTGAACACGGACAGGGGGCGATCTACGAGCAGTACTTC. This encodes CSAEHGQGAIYEQYF.

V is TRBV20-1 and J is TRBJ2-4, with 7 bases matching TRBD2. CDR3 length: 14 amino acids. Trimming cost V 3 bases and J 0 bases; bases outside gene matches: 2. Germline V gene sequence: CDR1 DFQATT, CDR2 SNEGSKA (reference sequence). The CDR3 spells CSASGGVAKNIQYF. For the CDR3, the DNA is TGCAGTGCTAGTGGGGGGGTAGCCAAAAACATTCAGTACTTC.

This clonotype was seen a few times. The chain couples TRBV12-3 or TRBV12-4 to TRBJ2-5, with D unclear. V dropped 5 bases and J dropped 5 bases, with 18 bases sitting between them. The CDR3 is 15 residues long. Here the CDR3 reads CASSPAKVGGETQYF. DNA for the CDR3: TGTGCCAGCAGTCCAGCGAAAGTTGGTGGGGAGACCCAGTACTTC.

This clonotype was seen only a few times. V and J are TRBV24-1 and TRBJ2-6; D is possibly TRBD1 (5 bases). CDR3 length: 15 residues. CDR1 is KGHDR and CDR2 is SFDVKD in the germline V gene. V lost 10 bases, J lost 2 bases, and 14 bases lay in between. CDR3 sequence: CATGQQDTGANVLTF. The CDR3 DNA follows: TGTGCCACGGGTCAACAGGACACTGGGGCCAACGTCCTGACTTTC.

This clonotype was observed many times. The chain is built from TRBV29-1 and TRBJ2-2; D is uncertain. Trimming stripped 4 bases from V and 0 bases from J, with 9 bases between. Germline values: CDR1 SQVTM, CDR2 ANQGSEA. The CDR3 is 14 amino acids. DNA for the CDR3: TGCAGCGTTGCCCCGTCCTCGAACACCGGGGAGCTGTTTTTT. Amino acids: CSVAPSSNTGELFF.